This T cell receptor (beta chain) stems from a study of blood T cell repertoires in COVID-19. Some clones are missing from TCRdb's copy, which holds only in-frame ones; the method was immunoSEQ multiplex PCR. The sample has just under 150,000 clones; approximately 87% are singletons. This clone has only one observation. This CDR3 has 13 amino acids. V dropped 10 bases and J dropped 4; count of bases not matched to a gene: 4. Germline lookup yields CDR1 MNHEY and CDR2 SVGAGI. This clonotype was sampled from a woman between 50 and 59 years old with active or convalescent COVID-19. The sequencing sample was made of peripheral blood. The rearrangement uses TRBV6-5 and TRBJ2-7; 13 positions match TRBD2. CDR3 amino acids: CATKGLAGYEQYF. Written as DNA, the CDR3 is TGTGCCACCAAGGGACTAGCGGGGTACGAGCAGTACTTC.